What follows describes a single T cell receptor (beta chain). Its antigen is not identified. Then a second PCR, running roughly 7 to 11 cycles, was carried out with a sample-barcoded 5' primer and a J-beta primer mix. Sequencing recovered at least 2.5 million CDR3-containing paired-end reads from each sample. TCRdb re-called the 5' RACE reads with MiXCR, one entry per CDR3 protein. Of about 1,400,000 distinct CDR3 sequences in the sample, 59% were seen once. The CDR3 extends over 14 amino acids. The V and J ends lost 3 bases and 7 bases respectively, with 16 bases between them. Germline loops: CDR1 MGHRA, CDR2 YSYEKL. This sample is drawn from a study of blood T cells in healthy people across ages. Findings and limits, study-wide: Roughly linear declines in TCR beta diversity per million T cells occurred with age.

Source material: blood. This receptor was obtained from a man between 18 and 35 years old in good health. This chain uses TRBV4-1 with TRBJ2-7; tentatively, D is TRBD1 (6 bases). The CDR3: CASSQGDTQPEQYF. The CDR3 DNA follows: TGCGCCAGCAGCCAGGGGGACACCCAGCCGGAGCAGTACTTC.